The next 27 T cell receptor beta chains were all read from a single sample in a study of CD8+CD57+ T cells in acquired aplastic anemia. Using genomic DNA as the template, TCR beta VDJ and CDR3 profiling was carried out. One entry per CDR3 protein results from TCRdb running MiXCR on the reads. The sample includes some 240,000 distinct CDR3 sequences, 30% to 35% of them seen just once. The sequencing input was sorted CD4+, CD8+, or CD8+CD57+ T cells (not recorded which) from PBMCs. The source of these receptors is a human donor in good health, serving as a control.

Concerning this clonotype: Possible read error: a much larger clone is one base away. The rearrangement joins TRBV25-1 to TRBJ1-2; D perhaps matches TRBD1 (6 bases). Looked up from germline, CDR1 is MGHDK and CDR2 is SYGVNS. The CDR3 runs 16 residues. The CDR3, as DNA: TGTGCCAGCAGCCATAACCAACAGGGAGACTACTATGGCCACACCTTC. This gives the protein CASSHNQQGDYYGHTF.

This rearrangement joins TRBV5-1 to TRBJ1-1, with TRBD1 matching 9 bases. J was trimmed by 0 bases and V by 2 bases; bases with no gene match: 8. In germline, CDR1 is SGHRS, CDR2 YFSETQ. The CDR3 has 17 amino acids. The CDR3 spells CASSFRTGATMNTEAFF. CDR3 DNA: TGCGCCAGCAGCTTTCGGACAGGGGCGACCATGAACACTGAAGCTTTCTTT.

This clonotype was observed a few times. Here the CDR3 reads CASSQAGQAKLFF. For the CDR3, the DNA is TGTGCCAGCAGTCAAGCGGGACAGGCTAAACTGTTTTTT. The rearrangement uses TRBV12-3 or TRBV12-4 and TRBJ1-4; 8 nucleotides line up with TRBD1. With V trimmed by 5 bases and J by 11 bases, 7 bases remained unmatched. There are 13 residues in the CDR3.

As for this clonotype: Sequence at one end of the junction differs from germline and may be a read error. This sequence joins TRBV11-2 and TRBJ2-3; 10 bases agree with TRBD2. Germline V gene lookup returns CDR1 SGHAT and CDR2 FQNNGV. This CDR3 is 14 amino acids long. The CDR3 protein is CARSGTSVADTQYF. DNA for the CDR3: TGTGCCCGCAGCGGGACTAGCGTGGCAGATACGCAGTATTTT.

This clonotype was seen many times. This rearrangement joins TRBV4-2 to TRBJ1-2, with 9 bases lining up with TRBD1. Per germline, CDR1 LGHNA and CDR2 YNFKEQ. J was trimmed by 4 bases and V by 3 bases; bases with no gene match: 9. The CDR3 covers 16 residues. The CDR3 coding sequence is TGTGCCAGCAGCCAGGAAGGGACAGGGTTATCCTATGGCTACACCTTC. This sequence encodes CASSQEGTGLSYGYTF.

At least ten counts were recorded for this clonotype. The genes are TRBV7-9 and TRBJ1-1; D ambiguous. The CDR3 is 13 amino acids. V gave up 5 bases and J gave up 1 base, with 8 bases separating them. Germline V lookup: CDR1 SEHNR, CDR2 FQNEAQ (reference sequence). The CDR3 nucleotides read TGTGCCAGCAGCCGCGAGGCGAACACTGAAGCTTTCTTT. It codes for CASSREANTEAFF.

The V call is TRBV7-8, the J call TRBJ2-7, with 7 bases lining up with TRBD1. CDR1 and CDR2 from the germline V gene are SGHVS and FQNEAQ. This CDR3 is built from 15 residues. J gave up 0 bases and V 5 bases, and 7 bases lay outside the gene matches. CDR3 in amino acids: CASSPRQGPSYEQYF. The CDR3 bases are TGTGCCAGCAGCCCTCGACAGGGCCCCTCCTACGAGCAGTACTTC. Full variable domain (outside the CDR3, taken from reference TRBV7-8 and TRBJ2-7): GAGVSQSPRYKVAKRGQDVALRCDPISGHVSLFWYQQALGQGPEFLTYFQNEAQLDKSGLPSDRFFAERPEGSVSTLKIQRTQQEDSAVYLCASSPRQGPSYEQYFGPGTRLTVT.

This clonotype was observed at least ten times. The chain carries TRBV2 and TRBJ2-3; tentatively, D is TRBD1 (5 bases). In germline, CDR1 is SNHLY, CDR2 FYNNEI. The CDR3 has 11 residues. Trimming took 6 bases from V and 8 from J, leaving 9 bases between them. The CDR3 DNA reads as TGTGCCAGCAGAGGGGTGGGTACGCAGTATTTT. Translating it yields CASRGVGTQYF.

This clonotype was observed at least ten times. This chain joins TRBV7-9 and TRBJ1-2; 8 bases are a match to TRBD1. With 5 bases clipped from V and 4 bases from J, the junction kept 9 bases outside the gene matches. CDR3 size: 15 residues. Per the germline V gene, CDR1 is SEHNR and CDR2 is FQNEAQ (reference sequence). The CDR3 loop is CASSTGQAAFYGYTF. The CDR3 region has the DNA TGTGCCAGCAGCACGGGACAGGCGGCCTTCTATGGCTACACCTTC. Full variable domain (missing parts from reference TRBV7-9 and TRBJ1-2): DTGVSQNPRHKITKRGQNVTFRCDPISEHNRLYWYRQTLGQGPEFLTYFQNEAQLEKSRLLSDRFSAERPKGSFSTLEIQRTEQGDSAMYLCASSTGQAAFYGYTFGSGTRLTVV.

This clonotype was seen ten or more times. The CDR3 is CASTASVNTEAFF. CDR3 nucleotide sequence: TGTGCCAGCACCGCCTCGGTGAACACTGAAGCTTTCTTT. The chain links TRBV2 to TRBJ1-1; no definite D call. Between the trimmed V and J ends, which lost 7 bases and 0 bases, there was a span of 9 bases. Germline-derived CDR1 and CDR2 are SNHLY and FYNNEI. The CDR3 has 13 residues.

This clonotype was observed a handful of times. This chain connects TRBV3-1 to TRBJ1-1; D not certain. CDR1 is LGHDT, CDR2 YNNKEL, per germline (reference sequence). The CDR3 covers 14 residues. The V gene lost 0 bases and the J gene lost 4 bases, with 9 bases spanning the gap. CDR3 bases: TGTGCCAGCAGCCAAGAGCGGAGGTCCACTGAAGCTTTCTTT. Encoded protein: CASSQERRSTEAFF.

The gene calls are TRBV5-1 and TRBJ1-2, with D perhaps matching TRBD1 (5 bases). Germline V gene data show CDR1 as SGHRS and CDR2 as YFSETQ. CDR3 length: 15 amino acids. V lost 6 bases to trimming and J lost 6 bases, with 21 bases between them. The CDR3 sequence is CASTLTGGVFDGYTF. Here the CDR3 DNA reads TGCGCCAGCACTCTGACCGGGGGGGTCTTTGATGGCTACACCTTC.

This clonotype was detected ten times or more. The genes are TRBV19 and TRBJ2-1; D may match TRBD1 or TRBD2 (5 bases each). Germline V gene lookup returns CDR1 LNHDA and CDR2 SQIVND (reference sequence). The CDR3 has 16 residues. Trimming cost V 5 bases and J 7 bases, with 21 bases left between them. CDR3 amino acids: CASSLYLGVTGNEQFF. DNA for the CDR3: TGTGCCAGTAGTTTATATCTGGGGGTTACAGGAAATGAGCAGTTCTTC.

CDR3 sequence reads: CASSVAGWARETQYF. Here the CDR3 DNA reads TGTGCCAGCAGCGTAGCTGGATGGGCGAGGGAGACCCAGTACTTC. The chain combines TRBV24-1 with TRBJ2-5; D gene unclear. The V end lost 11 bases, the J end lost 5 bases, and 23 bases lay between the germline ends. The germline V gene encodes CDR1 KGHDR and CDR2 SFDVKD. The CDR3 is 15 residues long.

The CDR3 is CAWRSTLRANVLTF. The CDR3 DNA is TGTGCCTGGAGATCGACTCTCCGGGCCAACGTCCTGACTTTC. The chain is built from TRBV30 and TRBJ2-6; D is unresolved. Trimming cost V 3 bases and J 5 bases, with 11 bases left between them. The CDR3 spans 14 residues. Germline values: CDR1 GTSNPN, CDR2 SVGIG (reference sequence).

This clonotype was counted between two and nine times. In DNA, the CDR3 is TGCAGTGGGACTGCGAACACCGGGGAGCTGTTTTTT. Translation gives CSGTANTGELFF. This chain links TRBV20-1 with TRBJ2-2; a weak D match, TRBD2 (5 bases). The CDR3 has 12 residues. The ends were cut back, 7 bases at V and 0 bases at J, with 6 bases in the middle. Germline V gene lookup returns CDR1 DFQATT and CDR2 SNEGSKA (reference sequence).

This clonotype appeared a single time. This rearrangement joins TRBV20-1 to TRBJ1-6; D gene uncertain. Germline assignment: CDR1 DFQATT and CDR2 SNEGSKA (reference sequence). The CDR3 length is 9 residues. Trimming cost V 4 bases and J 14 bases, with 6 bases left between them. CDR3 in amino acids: CSATGTLHF. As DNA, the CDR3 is TGCAGTGCTACCGGGACCCTCCACTTT.

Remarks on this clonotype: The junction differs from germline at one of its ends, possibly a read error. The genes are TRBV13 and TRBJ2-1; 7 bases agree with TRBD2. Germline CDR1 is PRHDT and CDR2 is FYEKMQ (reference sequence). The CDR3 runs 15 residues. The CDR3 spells CVSSLGGSSYNEQFF. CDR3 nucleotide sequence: TGTGTCAGCAGCTTAGGCGGGAGCTCCTACAATGAGCAGTTCTTC.

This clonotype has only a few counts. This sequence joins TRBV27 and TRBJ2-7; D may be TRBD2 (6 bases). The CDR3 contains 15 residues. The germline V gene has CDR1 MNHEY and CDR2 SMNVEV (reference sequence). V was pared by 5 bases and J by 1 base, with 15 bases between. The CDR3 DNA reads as TGTGCCAGCAGTCTCAAACCGGCGGGGTCCTACGAGCAGTACTTC. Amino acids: CASSLKPAGSYEQYF.

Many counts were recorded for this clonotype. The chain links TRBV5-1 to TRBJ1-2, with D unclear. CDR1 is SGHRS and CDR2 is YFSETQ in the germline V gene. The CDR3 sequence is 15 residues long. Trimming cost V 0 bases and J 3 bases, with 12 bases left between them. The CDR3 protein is CASSLGAAGDYGYTF. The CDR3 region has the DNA TGCGCCAGCAGCTTGGGAGCAGCCGGGGACTATGGCTACACCTTC. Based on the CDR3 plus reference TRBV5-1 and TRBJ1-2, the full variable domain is KAGVTQTPRYLIKTRGQQVTLSCSPISGHRSVSWYQQTPGQGLQFLFEYFSETQRNKGNFPGRFSGRQFSNSRSEMNVSTLELGDSALYLCASSLGAAGDYGYTFGSGTRLTVV.

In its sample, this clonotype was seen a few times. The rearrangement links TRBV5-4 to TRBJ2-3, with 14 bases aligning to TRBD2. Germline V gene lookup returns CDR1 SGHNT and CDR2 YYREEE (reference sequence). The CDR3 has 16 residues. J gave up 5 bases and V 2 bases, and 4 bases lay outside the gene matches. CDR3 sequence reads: CASSFPGLAGEDTQYF. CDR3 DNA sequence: TGTGCCAGCAGCTTCCCGGGACTAGCGGGAGAAGATACGCAGTATTTT.

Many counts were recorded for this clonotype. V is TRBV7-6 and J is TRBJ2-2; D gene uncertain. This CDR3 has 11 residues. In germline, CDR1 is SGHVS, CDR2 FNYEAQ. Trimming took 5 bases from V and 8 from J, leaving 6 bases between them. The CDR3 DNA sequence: TGTGCCAGCAGCCTAAGAGGGGAGCTGTTTTTT. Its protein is CASSLRGELFF. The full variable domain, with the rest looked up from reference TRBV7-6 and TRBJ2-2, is GAGVSQSPRYKVTKRGQDVALRCDPISGHVSLYWYRQALGQGPEFLTYFNYEAQQDKSGLPNDRFSAERPEGSISTLTIQRTEQRDSAMYRCASSLRGELFFGEGSRLTVL.

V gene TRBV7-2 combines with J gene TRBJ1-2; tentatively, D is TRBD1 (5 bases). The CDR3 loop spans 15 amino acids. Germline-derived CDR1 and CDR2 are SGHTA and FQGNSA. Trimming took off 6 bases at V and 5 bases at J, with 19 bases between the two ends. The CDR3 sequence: CASRSGAAGVYGYTF. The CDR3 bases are TGTGCCAGCAGGAGTGGGGCAGCCGGAGTTTATGGCTACACCTTC.

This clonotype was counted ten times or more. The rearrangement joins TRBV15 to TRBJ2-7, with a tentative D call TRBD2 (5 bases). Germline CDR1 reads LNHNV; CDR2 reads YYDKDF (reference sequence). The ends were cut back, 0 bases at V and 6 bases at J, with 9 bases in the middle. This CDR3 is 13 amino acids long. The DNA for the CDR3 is TGTGCCACCAGCAGAGATTATGCGGGCGAGCAGTACTTC. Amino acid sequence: CATSRDYAGEQYF.

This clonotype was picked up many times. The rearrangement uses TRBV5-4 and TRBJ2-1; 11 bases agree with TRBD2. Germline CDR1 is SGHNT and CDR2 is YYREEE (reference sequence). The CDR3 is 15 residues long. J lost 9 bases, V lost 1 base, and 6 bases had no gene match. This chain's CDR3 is CASSLRLAGGGEQFF. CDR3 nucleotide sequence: TGTGCCAGCAGCTTGAGGCTAGCGGGAGGTGGTGAGCAGTTCTTC.

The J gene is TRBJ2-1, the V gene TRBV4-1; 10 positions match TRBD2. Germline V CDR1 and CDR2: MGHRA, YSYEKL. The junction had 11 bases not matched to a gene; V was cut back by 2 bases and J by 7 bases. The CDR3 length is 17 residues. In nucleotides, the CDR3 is TGCGCCAGCAGCCAAATTACGATAGCGGGGGGAAGGAATGAGCAGTTCTTC. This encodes CASSQITIAGGRNEQFF.

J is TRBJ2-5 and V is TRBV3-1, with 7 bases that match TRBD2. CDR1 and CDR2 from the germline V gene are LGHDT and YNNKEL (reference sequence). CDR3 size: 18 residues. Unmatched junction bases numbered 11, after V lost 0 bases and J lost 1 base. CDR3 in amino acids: CASSQDPSRGDLQETQYF. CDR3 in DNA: TGTGCCAGCAGCCAAGACCCTTCTCGGGGGGACCTCCAAGAGACCCAGTACTTC.